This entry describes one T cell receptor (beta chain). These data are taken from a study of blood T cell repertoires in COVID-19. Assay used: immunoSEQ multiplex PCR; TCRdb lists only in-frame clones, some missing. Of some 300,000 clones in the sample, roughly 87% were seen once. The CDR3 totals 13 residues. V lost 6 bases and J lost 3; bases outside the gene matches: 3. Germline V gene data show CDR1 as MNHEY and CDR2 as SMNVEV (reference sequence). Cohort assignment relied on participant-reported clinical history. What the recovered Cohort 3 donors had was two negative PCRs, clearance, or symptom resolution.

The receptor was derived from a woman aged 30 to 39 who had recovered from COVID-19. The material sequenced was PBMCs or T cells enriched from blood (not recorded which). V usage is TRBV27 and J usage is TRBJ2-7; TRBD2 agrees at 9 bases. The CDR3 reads CASRAGGVYEQYF. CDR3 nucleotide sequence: TGTGCCAGCAGAGCGGGAGGTGTCTACGAGCAGTACTTC.